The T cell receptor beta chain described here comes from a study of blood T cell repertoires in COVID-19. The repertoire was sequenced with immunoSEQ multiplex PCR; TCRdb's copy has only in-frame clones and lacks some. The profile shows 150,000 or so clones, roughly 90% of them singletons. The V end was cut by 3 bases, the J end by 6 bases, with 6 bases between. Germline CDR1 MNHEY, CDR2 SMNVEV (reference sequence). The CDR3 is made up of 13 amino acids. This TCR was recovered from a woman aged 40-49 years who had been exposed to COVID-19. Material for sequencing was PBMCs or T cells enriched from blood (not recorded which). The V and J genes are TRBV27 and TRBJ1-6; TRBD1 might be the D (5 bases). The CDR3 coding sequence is TGTGCCAGCAGTTTTGGGGCTAATTCACCCCTCCACTTT. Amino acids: CASSFGANSPLHF.